A selection of T cell receptor beta chains follows, all from one sample in a study of OX40 agonist ivuxolimab in advanced cancers. Profiling relied on immunoSEQ multiplex PCR, and the TCRdb table lists in-frame clones only, not all of them. The table includes under 20,000 clones, more than 70% detected once. The specimen comprised CD4+ or CD8+ T cells sorted from blood, sampled in a trial of the OX40 agonist ivuxolimab. Receptors were obtained from an adult with an advanced solid tumor such as melanoma, head and neck, liver or kidney cancer. Both conserved end residues are part of each CDR3. Each record gives: J gene, D gene, clone size, V gene, CDR3 protein, CDR3 DNA. A D gene is named only where the DNA matches it firmly. A row's size may be missing; if present it is once, few, many or a size class.

j_gene: TRBJ2-7; d_gene: NA; abundance: NA; v_gene: TRBV7-8; CDR3aa: CASSILDSYEQYF; CDR3nt: TGTGCCAGCAGCATCTTGGACTCCTACGAGCAGTACTTC
j_gene: TRBJ2-3; d_gene: TRBD2; abundance: NA; v_gene: TRBV7-6; CDR3aa: CASSPLAGGGDTQYF; CDR3nt: TGTGCCAGCAGCCCCCTAGCGGGGGGCGGAGATACGCAGTATTTT
j_gene: TRBJ1-5; d_gene: NA; abundance: NA; v_gene: TRBV6-5; CDR3aa: CASSYERGHQPQHF; CDR3nt: TGTGCCAGCAGTTACGAAAGGGGACATCAGCCCCAGCATTTT
j_gene: TRBJ2-2; d_gene: TRBD2; abundance: NA; v_gene: TRBV28; CDR3aa: CASSLVIAGQGELFF; CDR3nt: TGTGCCAGCAGCCTCGTGATAGCGGGGCAGGGGGAGCTGTTTTTT
j_gene: TRBJ1-2; d_gene: NA; abundance: NA; v_gene: TRBV10-2; CDR3aa: CASSESVTGHINYGYTF; CDR3nt: TGCGCCAGCAGTGAGTCGGTGACAGGCCATATTAACTATGGCTACACCTTC
j_gene: TRBJ2-1; d_gene: TRBD2; abundance: NA; v_gene: TRBV13; CDR3aa: CASRPTSGGGNEQFF; CDR3nt: TGTGCCAGCAGGCCTACCTCTGGGGGAGGGAATGAGCAGTTCTTC
j_gene: TRBJ1-5; d_gene: NA; abundance: NA; v_gene: TRBV27; CDR3aa: CASSPSQGVKRLPQHF; CDR3nt: TGTGCCAGCAGTCCCAGCCAGGGTGTTAAACGACTGCCCCAGCATTTT
j_gene: TRBJ1-5; d_gene: NA; abundance: NA; v_gene: TRBV7-9; CDR3aa: CASSATGPGNQPQHF; CDR3nt: TGTGCCAGCAGCGCAACAGGGCCGGGCAATCAGCCCCAGCATTTT
j_gene: TRBJ2-7; d_gene: TRBD2; abundance: NA; v_gene: TRBV10-3; CDR3aa: CAISESGLAQYEQYF; CDR3nt: TGTGCCATCAGTGAGTCCGGACTAGCGCAGTACGAGCAGTACTTC
j_gene: TRBJ2-3; d_gene: NA; abundance: once; v_gene: TRBV10-3; CDR3aa: CAISASTDTQYF; CDR3nt: TGTGCCATCAGTGCCTCCACAGATACGCAGTATTTT
j_gene: TRBJ2-5; d_gene: TRBD1; abundance: NA; v_gene: TRBV4-3; CDR3aa: CASSQWGPGTGAQETQYF; CDR3nt: TGCGCCAGCAGCCAATGGGGACCCGGGACAGGTGCTCAAGAGACCCAGTACTTC
j_gene: TRBJ1-4; d_gene: NA; abundance: NA; v_gene: TRBV27; CDR3aa: CASSPGTSNEKLFF; CDR3nt: TGTGCCAGCAGTCCCGGGACAAGTAATGAAAAACTGTTTTTT
j_gene: TRBJ1-6; d_gene: TRBD1; abundance: NA; v_gene: TRBV30; CDR3aa: CAWSEGQGSFTAPLHF; CDR3nt: TGTGCCTGGAGTGAGGGACAGGGGAGTTTTACGGCACCCCTCCACTTT
j_gene: TRBJ2-3; d_gene: NA; abundance: NA; v_gene: TRBV10-1; CDR3aa: CASSDHAPSTDTQYF; CDR3nt: TGCGCCAGCAGTGACCACGCGCCTAGCACAGATACGCAGTATTTT
j_gene: TRBJ2-1; d_gene: TRBD1; abundance: NA; v_gene: TRBV27; CDR3aa: CASSGQGSSYNEQFF; CDR3nt: TGTGCCAGCAGCGGACAGGGGAGCTCCTACAATGAGCAGTTCTTC
j_gene: TRBJ2-1; d_gene: TRBD2; abundance: once; v_gene: TRBV27; CDR3aa: CASSSVAGGAYNEQFF; CDR3nt: TGTGCCAGCAGTTCCGTAGCGGGAGGGGCCTACAATGAGCAGTTCTTC
j_gene: TRBJ2-1; d_gene: TRBD2; abundance: medium-sized; v_gene: TRBV27; CDR3aa: CAGRCEAAGGPRKDSYNEQFF; CDR3nt: TGTGCCGGTCGCTGTGAGGCGGCGGGAGGGCCCCGCAAGGACTCCTACAATGAGCAGTTCTTC
j_gene: TRBJ2-3; d_gene: TRBD2; abundance: NA; v_gene: TRBV6-1; CDR3aa: CASTTLAGRHTQYF; CDR3nt: TGTGCCAGCACCACACTAGCGGGGAGACATACGCAGTATTTT
j_gene: TRBJ2-7; d_gene: TRBD2; abundance: NA; v_gene: TRBV7-6; CDR3aa: CASSQGRGAYEQYF; CDR3nt: TGTGCCAGCAGCCAAGGGAGGGGAGCCTACGAGCAGTACTTC
j_gene: TRBJ2-2; d_gene: NA; abundance: NA; v_gene: TRBV15; CDR3aa: CATSTSGTPNTGELFF; CDR3nt: TGTGCCACCAGTACCTCCGGGACACCGAACACCGGGGAGCTGTTTTTT
j_gene: TRBJ2-1; d_gene: TRBD2; abundance: NA; v_gene: TRBV18; CDR3aa: CASSTSGDYNEQFF; CDR3nt: TGTGCCAGCTCAACTAGCGGGGACTACAATGAGCAGTTCTTC
j_gene: TRBJ1-2; d_gene: NA; abundance: NA; v_gene: TRBV10-3; CDR3aa: CAISELEPYGYTF; CDR3nt: TGTGCCATCAGTGAGTTGGAACCCTATGGCTACACCTTC
j_gene: TRBJ2-5; d_gene: TRBD2; abundance: once; v_gene: TRBV19; CDR3aa: CASSIGAGTSQETQYF; CDR3nt: TGTGCCAGTAGTATAGGGGCCGGGACTAGCCAGGAGACCCAGTACTTC
j_gene: TRBJ1-1; d_gene: TRBD1; abundance: NA; v_gene: TRBV9; CDR3aa: CASSTYRGSNTEAFF; CDR3nt: TGTGCCAGCAGCACTTACAGGGGCTCGAACACTGAAGCTTTCTTT
j_gene: TRBJ2-3; d_gene: NA; abundance: NA; v_gene: TRBV13; CDR3aa: CASSLDLGTDTQYF; CDR3nt: TGTGCCAGCAGCTTAGACCTCGGCACAGATACGCAGTATTTT
j_gene: TRBJ2-1; d_gene: NA; abundance: NA; v_gene: TRBV5-6; CDR3aa: CASFSLGTPYNEQFF; CDR3nt: TGTGCCAGCTTCTCCCTCGGGACACCTTACAATGAGCAGTTCTTC
j_gene: TRBJ2-5; d_gene: NA; abundance: medium-sized; v_gene: TRBV4-3; CDR3aa: CASSQAGGLGVQETQYF; CDR3nt: TGCGCCAGCAGCCAGGCTGGCGGGCTCGGGGTACAAGAGACCCAGTACTTC
j_gene: TRBJ2-7; d_gene: TRBD2; abundance: NA; v_gene: TRBV5-6; CDR3aa: CASSFWGGYEQYF; CDR3nt: TGTGCCAGCAGCTTCTGGGGGGGCTACGAGCAGTACTTC
j_gene: TRBJ1-2; d_gene: NA; abundance: few; v_gene: TRBV10-2; CDR3aa: CASLGTYYGYTF; CDR3nt: TGCGCCAGCTTGGGGACTTACTATGGCTACACCTTC
j_gene: TRBJ2-4; d_gene: NA; abundance: NA; v_gene: TRBV10-2; CDR3aa: CASSETGWGKNIQYF; CDR3nt: TGCGCCAGCAGTGAAACAGGGTGGGGCAAAAACATTCAGTACTTC